This passage covers 26 T cell receptor beta chains from one sample sequenced in a study of shared clonotypes between healthy human individuals. Measured with immunoSEQ multiplex PCR; TCRdb has only the in-frame clones, and not every one. The sample lists roughly 760,000 clones, 74% seen once, with about 1.7% in the top ten. Sequencing was done on a sample of memory CD4+ T cells sorted from blood. Subset denoted: CD45RA-negative fraction. These TCRs come from a woman aged 25 to 39 in good health.

The chain couples TRBV6-1 to TRBJ2-7; D not certain. The germline gives CDR1 MNHNS, CDR2 SASEGT. The CDR3 extends over 11 amino acids. Trimming removed 5 bases at V and 5 bases at J, with 7 bases between. CDR3 residues: CASSFRDEQYF. Here the CDR3 DNA reads TGTGCCAGCAGTTTCCGGGACGAGCAGTACTTC.

The chain joins TRBV9 to TRBJ2-1; D ambiguous. This CDR3 is built from 12 residues. Trimming removed 4 bases from V and 9 bases from J, with 11 bases in between. The germline gives CDR1 SGDLS, CDR2 YYNGEE. CDR3 bases: TGTGCCAGCAGCCTCTGGCCAATTGAGCAGTTCTTC. Protein: CASSLWPIEQFF. The full variable domain, rest sourced from reference TRBV9 and TRBJ2-1, is DSGVTQTPKHLITATGQRVTLRCSPRSGDLSVYWYQQSLDQGLQFLIQYYNGEERAKGNILERFSAQQFPDLHSELNLSSLELGDSALYFCASSLWPIEQFFGPGTRLTVL.

V gene TRBV7-9 combines with J gene TRBJ2-3; no definite D call. This CDR3 is 14 amino acids long. The ends were cut back, 5 bases at V and 2 bases at J, with 11 bases in the middle. Germline V gene lookup returns CDR1 SEHNR and CDR2 FQNEAQ (reference sequence). The CDR3 coding sequence is TGTGCCAGCAGCGGGTACGGCATCACAGATACGCAGTATTTT. This sequence encodes CASSGYGITDTQYF. Using reference TRBV7-9 and TRBJ2-3 for the parts outside the CDR3, the full variable domain is DTGVSQNPRHKITKRGQNVTFRCDPISEHNRLYWYRQTLGQGPEFLTYFQNEAQLEKSRLLSDRFSAERPKGSFSTLEIQRTEQGDSAMYLCASSGYGITDTQYFGPGTRLTVL.

The gene calls are TRBV5-1 and TRBJ1-4; D remains ambiguous. Looked up from germline, CDR1 is SGHRS and CDR2 is YFSETQ. This CDR3 has 19 residues. Trimming cost V 0 bases and J 13 bases, with 31 bases left between them. CDR3 DNA sequence: TGCGCCAGCAGCTTGGATTCGGGCCAAAGCCCGCGCCCCGTCGGAAGACTGTTTTTT. Translated: CASSLDSGQSPRPVGRLFF.

This clone appeared a few times. The genes are TRBV5-1 and TRBJ2-7, with 8 bases matching TRBD2. CDR3 length: 14 residues. The junction had 2 bases not matched to a gene; V was cut back by 2 bases and J by 1 base. CDR1 is SGHRS, CDR2 YFSETQ, per germline. The CDR3 DNA sequence: TGCGCCAGCAGCTTCAAGCGGGAGTCCTACGAGCAGTACTTC. This sequence encodes CASSFKRESYEQYF.

This sequence joins TRBV28 and TRBJ1-2; the D gene is possibly TRBD1 (5 bases). Trimming removed 6 bases from V and 5 bases from J, with 19 bases in between. Germline V lookup: CDR1 MDHEN, CDR2 SYDVKM. The CDR3 consists of 15 residues. CDR3 nucleotides: TGTGCCAGCAGCCCAATTGAGGGGCTCGTGTATGGCTACACCTTC. The encoded protein is CASSPIEGLVYGYTF.

The chain has TRBV27 and TRBJ2-2; 11 bases are a match to TRBD2. The CDR3 totals 15 residues. The germline V gene encodes CDR1 MNHEY and CDR2 SMNVEV (reference sequence). J lost 3 bases, V lost 6 bases, and 3 bases had no gene match. CDR3 loop: CASSPSGRYTGELFF. The DNA of the CDR3 is TGTGCCAGCAGCCCTAGCGGGAGGTACACCGGGGAGCTGTTTTTT.

This chain uses TRBV6-5 with TRBJ1-1; D is perhaps TRBD1 (6 bases). Trimming cost V 6 bases and J 1 base, with 12 bases left between them. Germline assignment: CDR1 MNHEY and CDR2 SVGAGI. The CDR3 extends over 14 amino acids. CDR3 loop: CASRRGTWNTEAFF. CDR3 bases: TGTGCCAGCAGACGAGGGACATGGAACACTGAAGCTTTCTTT.

The chain combines TRBV6-5 with TRBJ1-2; D is perhaps TRBD1 (6 bases). The CDR3 consists of 12 residues. Germline lookup yields CDR1 MNHEY and CDR2 SVGAGI. Trimming shortened V by 6 bases and J by 10 bases, and 15 bases separated the two germline ends. CDR3 loop: CASSYGQSDYTF. DNA for the CDR3: TGTGCCAGCAGCTACGGACAGTCAGACTACACCTTC.

The V and J genes are TRBV7-9 and TRBJ2-5; 7 positions agree with TRBD1. Germline CDR1 SEHNR, CDR2 FQNEAQ (reference sequence). CDR3 length: 14 residues. V trimming: 6 bases; J trimming: 1 base; junction bases outside the gene matches: 5. The CDR3 coding sequence is TGTGCCAGCAGGCATAAGGGGGCCCAAGAGACCCAGTACTTC. This encodes CASRHKGAQETQYF.

This clone appeared a few times. The chain links TRBV5-1 to TRBJ2-2; D remains unclear. This CDR3 has 14 residues. V was pared by 7 bases and J by 2 bases, with 12 bases between. Germline CDR1 and CDR2: SGHRS and YFSETQ. CDR3 region: CASRRQANTGELFF. The CDR3 bases are TGCGCCAGCCGTCGGCAGGCTAACACCGGGGAGCTGTTTTTT.

This clone was seen only a few times. Other DNA sequences within the sample encode an identical CDR3. This chain uses TRBV27 with TRBJ1-4; 7 bases match TRBD1. The germline CDR1 and CDR2 sequences are MNHEY and SMNVEV (reference sequence). V dropped 6 bases and J dropped 8; count of bases not matched to a gene: 6. This CDR3 region has 13 residues. Here the CDR3 reads CASRRQGNEKLFF. As DNA, the CDR3 is TGTGCCAGCAGAAGACAGGGAAACGAAAAACTGTTTTTT.

The rearrangement uses TRBV5-1 and TRBJ1-1, with TRBD1 identical over 7 bases. Looked up from germline, CDR1 is SGHRS and CDR2 is YFSETQ. J lost 1 base, V lost 2 bases, and 11 bases had no gene match. The CDR3 extends over 17 amino acids. The CDR3 spells CASSFTGTEAGNTEAFF. CDR3 nucleotides: TGCGCCAGCAGCTTTACTGGGACAGAGGCAGGGAACACTGAAGCTTTCTTT.

This clone was seen once. This chain links TRBV28 with TRBJ1-1; 7 bases agree with TRBD1. The CDR3 sequence is 15 residues long. Germline CDR1 is MDHEN and CDR2 is SYDVKM. V lost 7 bases and J lost 1; bases outside the gene matches: 9. The CDR3 nucleotides are TGTGCCAGCAACCAACAGGGGCGAAAGAACACTGAAGCTTTCTTT. Protein sequence: CASNQQGRKNTEAFF. Full variable domain (outside the CDR3, taken from reference TRBV28 and TRBJ1-1): DVKVTQSSRYLVKRTGEKVFLECVQDMDHENMFWYRQDPGLGLRLIYFSYDVKMKEKGDIPEGYSVSREKKERFSLILESASTNQTSMYLCASNQQGRKNTEAFFGQGTRLTVV.

This rearrangement joins TRBV11-2 to TRBJ2-7; 7 positions agree with TRBD2. The CDR3 has 15 residues. Unmatched junction bases numbered 3, after V lost 0 bases and J lost 1 base. Per the germline V gene, CDR1 is SGHAT and CDR2 is FQNNGV. DNA for the CDR3: TGTGCCAGCAGCTTAGAAGCGGGGAGGTCCTACGAGCAGTACTTC. It translates to CASSLEAGRSYEQYF.

The rearrangement links TRBV4-1 to TRBJ2-2; TRBD2 aligns across 13 bases. The germline gives CDR1 MGHRA, CDR2 YSYEKL. The CDR3 sequence is 16 residues long. V lost 4 bases, J lost 6 bases, and 5 bases stayed unmatched. CDR3 amino acids: CASSLRTSGRAGELFF. CDR3 DNA sequence: TGCGCCAGCAGCCTTCGGACTAGCGGGAGAGCCGGGGAGCTGTTTTTT.

The rearrangement links TRBV7-8 to TRBJ2-1; TRBD2 aligns across 10 bases. The junction had 5 bases not matched to a gene; V was cut back by 0 bases and J by 9 bases. Germline CDR1 is SGHVS and CDR2 is FQNEAQ. The CDR3 is made up of 15 amino acids. Here the CDR3 reads CASSLALAGAFEQFF. CDR3 in DNA: TGTGCCAGCAGCTTAGCTCTAGCGGGAGCTTTTGAGCAGTTCTTC.

The rearrangement uses TRBV6-5 and TRBJ2-1; 8 bases line up with TRBD2. Germline V CDR1 and CDR2: MNHEY, SVGAGI. V was clipped by 6 bases and J by 3 bases; unmatched bases: 7. This CDR3 has 15 residues. The CDR3 coding sequence is TGTGCCAGCAGCCGAGGGACTAGTCTCTACAATGAGCAGTTCTTC. It is translated as CASSRGTSLYNEQFF.

This rearrangement joins TRBV6-5 to TRBJ2-1; TRBD2 matches at 11 bases. The CDR3 length is 14 residues. V was clipped by 6 bases and J by 5 bases; unmatched bases: 3. Germline V CDR1 and CDR2: MNHEY, SVGAGI. The DNA of the CDR3 is TGTGCCAGCAGGGGACTAGCGGAACACAATGAGCAGTTCTTC. Protein product: CASRGLAEHNEQFF.

The gene calls are TRBV18 and TRBJ1-1; D unresolved. Per germline, CDR1 KGHSH and CDR2 LQKENI. Trimming removed 1 base from V and 3 bases from J, with 6 bases in between. The CDR3 spans 13 residues. In DNA, the CDR3 is TGTGCCAGCTCACCACGTCAGGACACTGAAGCTTTCTTT. Translated: CASSPRQDTEAFF. The variable domain in full, completed from reference TRBV18 and TRBJ1-1, reads NAGVMQNPRHLVRRRGQEARLRCSPMKGHSHVYWYRQLPEEGLKFMVYLQKENIIDESGMPKERFSAEFPKEGPSILRIQQVVRGDSAAYFCASSPRQDTEAFFGQGTRLTVV.

The V and J genes are TRBV5-1 and TRBJ2-2; TRBD1 is a possible D gene (6 bases). Trimming cost V 0 bases and J 1 base, with 10 bases left between them. The CDR3 has 16 residues. Germline CDR1 SGHRS, CDR2 YFSETQ. CDR3 nucleotide sequence: TGCGCCAGCAGCTTGGCCGGGACACTGAACACCGGGGAGCTGTTTTTT. It encodes CASSLAGTLNTGELFF.

In the case of this clone: This sample includes further DNA sequences coding for the same CDR3. The chain combines TRBV4-1 with TRBJ2-2; possibly TRBD2 for D (6 bases). There are 14 residues in the CDR3. V lost 2 bases to trimming and J lost 4 bases, with 8 bases between them. Germline CDR1 reads MGHRA; CDR2 reads YSYEKL. The CDR3 bases are TGCGCCAGCAGCCAACTGGGGGGCACCGGGGAGCTGTTTTTT. Translated: CASSQLGGTGELFF.

This rearrangement joins TRBV4-1 to TRBJ1-1; D possibly corresponds to TRBD1 (6 bases). The germline V and J ends were trimmed by 3 bases and 8 bases, with 13 bases remaining between them. Germline loops: CDR1 MGHRA, CDR2 YSYEKL. The CDR3 is 13 amino acids. The CDR3 DNA sequence: TGCGCCAGCAGCCATACAGGGCGGCCGGAAGCTTTCTTT. Translating it yields CASSHTGRPEAFF.

Written as DNA, the CDR3 is TGTGCCAGCAGCCAAGGATTGAGGGGAAACATTCAGTACTTC. This codes for CASSQGLRGNIQYF. V is TRBV14 and J is TRBJ2-4; either TRBD1 or TRBD2 may fit D (5 bases each). Trimming removed 1 base at V and 6 bases at J, with 10 bases between. There are 14 residues in the CDR3. CDR1 is SGHDN, CDR2 FVKESK, per germline.

The V and J genes are TRBV10-1 and TRBJ2-2; 10 nucleotides align to TRBD2. CDR1 and CDR2 (germline): WNHNN, SYGVQD (reference sequence). V lost 11 bases and J lost 0; bases outside the gene matches: 6. The CDR3 extends over 15 amino acids. CDR3 in DNA: TGCGCCGTGGAAAGCGGGAGGGCGAACACCGGGGAGCTGTTTTTT. It translates to CAVESGRANTGELFF.

V and J are TRBV7-7 and TRBJ2-7; D unclear. V gave up 5 bases and J gave up 1 base, with 12 bases separating them. The length of the CDR3 is 14 residues. CDR1 and CDR2 from the germline V gene are SSHAT and FNYEAQ (reference sequence). The CDR3 DNA sequence: TGTGCCAGCAGCCCCCACGGTCCGTCCTACGAGCAGTACTTC. Translating it yields CASSPHGPSYEQYF.